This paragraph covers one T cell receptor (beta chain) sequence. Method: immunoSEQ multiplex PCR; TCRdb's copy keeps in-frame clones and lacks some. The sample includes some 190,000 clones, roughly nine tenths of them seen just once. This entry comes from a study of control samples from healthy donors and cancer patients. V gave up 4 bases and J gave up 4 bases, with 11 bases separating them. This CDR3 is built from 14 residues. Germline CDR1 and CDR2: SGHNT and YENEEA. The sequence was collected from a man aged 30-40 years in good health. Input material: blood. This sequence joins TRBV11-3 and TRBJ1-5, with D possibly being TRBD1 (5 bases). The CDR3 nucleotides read TGTGCCAGCAGCTCTGGACAACTTAATCAGCCCCAGCATTTT. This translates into CASSSGQLNQPQHF. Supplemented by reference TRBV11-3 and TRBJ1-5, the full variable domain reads EAGVVQSPRYKIIEKKQPVAFWCNPISGHNTLYWYLQNLGQGPELLIRYENEEAVDDSQLPKDRFSAERLKGVDSTLKIQPAELGDSAVYLCASSSGQLNQPQHFGDGTRLSIL.